This T cell receptor (beta chain) derives from a study of lymphopenia after photon versus proton radiotherapy. Clones were read by immunoSEQ multiplex PCR, and TCRdb kept only the in-frame ones, dropping some. The sample yields 160,000 or so clones, about 88% seen once. A note on this clone: What it binds is unknown.

Germline V gene lookup returns CDR1 LGHNT and CDR2 FRNRAP. CDR3 length equals 12 residues. Trimming cost V 1 base and J 4 bases, with 1 base left between them. Overall study findings and caveats: Post-nadir diversity loss with photons came from oligoclonal expansion, particularly CD8+ Temra cells. Survival link was tested only in deceased patients; proton benefit remains a possibility.

This specimen consisted of peripheral blood, obtained from a patient treated with photon-based radiotherapy. The rearrangement links TRBV12-5 to TRBJ2-2; D remains ambiguous. This sequence originates from a man between 50 and 59 years old with gastric cancer. CDR3 nucleotides: TGTGCTAGTGGTTTGGGCACCGGGGAGCTGTTTTTT. This translates into CASGLGTGELFF.